The sequence of this TCR beta chain was determined in a study of molecular identifiers for immune sequencing clone quantification. Bulk TCR library preparation followed previously described methods with listed TCR primers. TCRdb reprocessed the PCR reads via MiXCR and lists one record per CDR3 protein. The sample consists of around 470,000 distinct CDR3 sequences, around a fifth of them appearing once. The study's findings and limits: Clone sizes could be underestimated for highly expanded clones when identical TCR molecules share a barcode. Jurkat TCR RNA from one cell was spiked into more than 800,000 naive cells, and it was reportedly detectable there.

This clonotype was seen ten or more times. Its specificity is unknown. CDR1 is PRHDT, CDR2 FYEKMQ, per germline (reference sequence). The CDR3 totals 14 residues. Trimming removed 2 bases from V and 3 bases from J, with 7 bases in between. This chain uses TRBV13 with TRBJ1-4; D is unresolved. The specimen sequenced was naive CD8+ T cells from blood, with Jurkat cell RNA spiked in. This sample's subset: FACS-sorted CD8+CD4-CCR7+CD45RA+ naive T cells. The clonotype was recovered from a human donor in good health. Some libraries in this study had Jurkat cell RNA spiked in. This CDR3 reads CASSLQSPNEKLFF. Here the CDR3 DNA reads TGTGCCAGCAGCTTACAGTCGCCTAATGAAAAACTGTTTTTT.